The present entry profiles one TCR beta chain with its context. Its specificity is not known. Trimming shortened V by 3 bases and J by 0 bases, and 12 bases separated the two germline ends. Germline loops: CDR1 KGHSH, CDR2 LQKENI. The CDR3 has 17 residues. These data are taken from a study of Ad26.COV2.S vaccination and SARS-CoV-2 variants. General study results and limits: Considerable breadth of spike-specific CD8+ and CD4+ T cell responses has reportedly been documented following vaccination. TCR breadth and depth estimates may have understated total T cell responses.

TCRdb keeps only in-frame clones here, not all; method: immunoSEQ multiplex PCR. Of hundreds of thousands of clones detected, approximately 81% appear once; the ten largest clones hold about 3.3%. Stated treatment: roughly 20 received Ad26.COV2.S at low or high dose, single or two shots; several received placebo; per-sample allocation not given. Vaccine and placebo recipients were sampled on day 63 after the first injection. Cohort 1b enrolled adults aged 18-55 years in Boston. The chain is built from TRBV18 and TRBJ1-6; D unclear. This clonotype was obtained from a person between 18 and 65 years old who received the Ad26.COV2.S COVID-19 vaccine or a placebo. The input for sequencing was peripheral blood, taken in a trial of Ad26.COV2.S vaccine versus placebo. CDR3 in amino acids: CASSPQSMSSYNSPLHF. CDR3 DNA: TGTGCCAGCTCACCCCAAAGCATGAGCTCCTATAATTCACCCCTCCACTTT.